The entry below describes one T cell receptor beta chain. Its antigen is not yet known. No base-level quality is on record; no much larger clone is a single base apart. Genomic DNA was extracted from sorted cells for sequencing of the TCRbeta CDR3 region. The immunoSEQ Assay was used for sequencing of TCRbeta CDR3 regions. TCRdb retrieved this table from immuneACCESS and kept in-frame rearrangements only. Not all clones are present; in checked studies, unresolved V genes account for under half, and no reason is known for the remainder. In this sample the table shows about 80,000 clones, 94% of which occur a single time. The ten largest clones represent about 11% of the sample. These data originate in a study of OX40 agonist ivuxolimab in advanced cancers. With respect to the entire study: Ivuxolimab, which targeted the costimulatory receptor OX40 (CD134), was an agonistic, fully human IgG2 monoclonal antibody. Intravenous ivuxolimab was administered to patients every 2 weeks at six dose levels: 0.01, 0.1, 0.3, 1.5, 3 and 10 mg/kg. Patients were allowed to have had prior anti-PD-1, anti-PD-L1 or anti-CTLA-4 therapy, and less than 45% of the dose-escalation patients had previously received checkpoint inhibitors. Peripheral TCRbeta sequencing was intended to test whether TCR sequence diversity was altered and clonal T-cell expansion was caused by ivuxolimab. The monotherapy dose-escalation portion (N of about 57 patients) of the phase I ivuxolimab trial is reported in the paper. In the dose-escalation cohort, approximately 80% of patients were male, and the mean age was 60 years with a range of roughly 20 to 85. Of the approximately 53 patients in dose escalation, around 20 had hepatocellular carcinoma, around 15 had melanoma, 9 had renal cell carcinoma and 9 had head and neck cancer. Three dose-escalation patients achieved partial responses, one with hepatocellular carcinoma and two with cutaneous melanoma.

The trial excluded patients who had a history of autoimmune disease or were on systemic immunosuppression. Peripheral blood for TCR sequencing was collected from all dose cohorts at baseline, on cycle 4 day 1, and on cycle 7 day 1. The samples were drawn from a first-in-human, open-label, multicenter phase I dose-escalation trial of ivuxolimab. Adults with locally advanced or metastatic melanoma, renal cell, hepatocellular, or head and neck squamous cell carcinoma were enrolled in the trial. CD4+ and CD8+ T cells were sorted separately from peripheral blood before TCR sequencing. Overall results and qualifications from the work: At doses from 0.1 to 3.0 mg/kg, clonal expansion was seen in both CD4+ and CD8+ blood T cells between baseline and week 6. In the 0.1-3.0 mg/kg groups, partial responders were among the patients with the lowest normalized peripheral clonal expansion, particularly in CD8+ T cells. Low levels of normalized T-cell clonal expansion were also seen in some patients who did not respond. On average, CD8+ T cells showed more expanded clones than CD4+ T cells after ivuxolimab. The antigen specificity of the clonally expanded peripheral T cells was not determined.

The sample was CD4+ or CD8+ T cells sorted from blood, taken in a trial of the OX40 agonist ivuxolimab. This receptor was identified in an adult with an advanced solid tumor such as melanoma, head and neck, liver or kidney cancer.

CDR3 protein: CASSLLHGEDTQYF. The DNA is TGTGCCAGCAGCTTACTCCACGGAGAGGATACGCAGTATTTT. The rearrangement combines TRBV7-2 with TRBJ2-3, with the D gene not confidently named. CDR1 and CDR2, looked up from the germline V gene, are SGHTA and FQGNSA. CDR3 length: 14 amino acids, cysteine to phenylalanine. Only the CDR3 region is kept as DNA, spanning 42 bases read in frame from base 1. The trim is 2 bases for V and 6 bases for J, with a gap of 12 bases between the germline ends.